This TCR beta chain originates from a study of shared clonotypes between healthy human individuals. Whole-study context: Aged between 18 and 49, the donors were two women and three men. Study-level findings and limits: Sampling included only blood; tissue repertoires likely differ.

When samples were unsorted, tens of millions of PBMCs were used for genomic DNA. The V and J ends lost 5 bases and 1 base respectively, with 11 bases between them. CDR3 length equals 15 residues. The germline V gene encodes CDR1 SGHAT and CDR2 FQNNGV. As regards this clone: Its antigen remains unidentified.

Sequencing was performed on unsorted PBMC DNA using ten immunoSEQ deep assay plates. Clones were read by immunoSEQ multiplex PCR, and TCRdb kept only the in-frame ones, dropping some. Among about half a million clones, around 80% were seen once, and the ten largest hold about 12%. The rearrangement links TRBV11-2 to TRBJ2-2, with D possibly TRBD1 on 5 matching bases. The TCR sequence derives from a woman in her forties in good health. Some clones in this sample may be carry-over from other donors' samples. Sequenced input: PBMCs. The CDR3 DNA reads TGTGCCAGCAGCGTAAATACAGGGAACACCGGGGAGCTGTTTTTT. It specifies CASSVNTGNTGELFF.